Listed below are T cell receptor beta chains from one sample, sequenced in a study of cytomegalovirus exposure and HLA in healthy donors. The assay was immunoSEQ multiplex PCR, and TCRdb's table has in-frame clones only and misses some. The repertoire consists of about 120,000 clones, with under 70% occurring once and the leading ten covering approximately 1.4%. The material sequenced was PBMCs. These receptors were obtained from a man between 18 and 35 years old in good health and CMV-seronegative. Each CDR3 is given with its conserved first and last residue.

V	J	CDR3
TRBV25-1	TRBJ1-3	CASSFPVGSSGNTIYF
TRBV7-2	TRBJ2-3	CASSWKAASTDTQYF
TRBV11-3	TRBJ2-1	CASSAIGGGGTDEQFF
TRBV6-1	TRBJ2-7	CASSGPGRSYEQYF
TRBV28	TRBJ1-4	CASSLPQGDEKLFF
TRBV9	TRBJ2-1	CASSVATSGNEQFF
TRBV6-1	TRBJ2-1	CASSRQGEKFF
TRBV6-5	TRBJ2-7	CASSQTGSSYEQYF
TRBV7-2	TRBJ2-1	CASSLQRASEQFF
TRBV28	TRBJ2-7	CASSLLLPQGLAKGEQYF
TRBV5-1	TRBJ1-4	CASSFSRAGSNEKLFF
TRBV6-5	TRBJ2-2	CASSYWDSPNTGELFF
TRBV7-9	TRBJ2-7	CASSLARKPYEQYF
TRBV6-5	TRBJ2-2	CASSPDSYTGELFF
TRBV5-1	TRBJ1-1	CASNSAGGHTEAFF
TRBV4-1	TRBJ2-1	CASSHLFTSGVNNEQFF
TRBV4-2	TRBJ2-2	CASSQALGLAGDTGELFF
TRBV7-9	TRBJ1-1	CSDGTPNTEAFF
TRBV6-1	TRBJ2-2	CASSLTGPTGELFF